These T cell receptor beta chains were read from a single sample in a study of a mutant IDH1 vaccine in newly diagnosed glioma. Antigens for these TCRs are unknown. Sequencing was performed with immunoSEQ multiplex PCR; in TCRdb, only in-frame clones are kept and a portion is missing. The sample includes fewer than 55,000 clones, about 65% of them seen just once. Sequenced material: peripheral blood mononuclear cells (PBMCs), taken from a glioma patient whose treatment included an IDH1 peptide vaccine. All receptors derive from a man aged 35 to 55 with glioma. Some clones in this sample may be carry-over from other donors' samples. Both conserved end residues are part of each CDR3. The D gene is left open where the match is weak. Clone size is stated in some rows and not others, as once, few, many or a class when expanded.

v_call,clone_size,cdr3_length,d_call,j_call,cdr3_nt,cdr3_aa
TRBV2,NA,16,TRBD2,TRBJ2-3,TGTGCCAGCAGTGCGCGGGGGGTCGCTAGCACAGATACGCAGTATTTT,CASSARGVASTDTQYF
TRBV5-4,NA,15,NA,TRBJ2-4,TGTGCCAGCAGCTTCGATAGCGCAGCCAAAAACATTCAGTACTTC,CASSFDSAAKNIQYF
TRBV27,NA,14,NA,TRBJ2-2,TGTGCCAGCGGGAGGGGGGGGGTCACCGGGGAGCTGTTTTTT,CASGRGGVTGELFF
TRBV19,NA,14,NA,TRBJ1-5,TGTGCCAGTAACGCGCGCTTAGAGGGCCAGCCCCAGCATTTT,CASNARLEGQPQHF
TRBV6-6,NA,15,TRBD2,TRBJ2-7,TGTGCCAGCAGAACCGAGACAGCGGGACGCCTAATGCAGTACTTC,CASRTETAGRLMQYF
TRBV7-9,few,17,NA,TRBJ1-1,TGTGCCAGCAGCCCTACCCCCGGGCAGGGGCGGGGAACTGAAGCTTTCTTT,CASSPTPGQGRGTEAFF
TRBV4-2,NA,16,NA,TRBJ2-6,TGTGCCAGCAGCCAAGAGCAGGGTTCTGGGGCCAACGTCCTGACTTTC,CASSQEQGSGANVLTF
TRBV4-1,NA,15,NA,TRBJ2-7,TGCGCCAGCACCCCGTGGGCGGACAGTACCTACGAGCAGTACTTC,CASTPWADSTYEQYF
TRBV5-1,NA,12,NA,TRBJ2-7,TGCGCCAGCAGCGAAGACGGAAGGGAGCAGTACTTC,CASSEDGREQYF
TRBV30,NA,13,TRBD1,TRBJ1-2,TGTGCCTGGAGTTCAAGGGGGCGTCTGGGCTACACCTTC,CAWSSRGRLGYTF
TRBV20-1,NA,11,NA,TRBJ1-1,TGCAGTGCCTGGGCTATTTCTGAAGCTTTCTTT,CSAWAISEAFF
TRBV5-1,NA,15,NA,TRBJ1-3,TGCGCCAGCAGCTTGGAACCCAGCTCTGGAAACACCATATATTTT,CASSLEPSSGNTIYF
TRBV6-5,NA,15,NA,TRBJ2-5,TGTGCCAGCAGTTACACAGAAGGACAGCAAGAGACCCAGTACTTC,CASSYTEGQQETQYF
TRBV30,NA,14,TRBD2,TRBJ2-6,TGTGCCCACGGGGGGGGATCTGGGGCCAACGTCCTGACTTTC,CAHGGGSGANVLTF
TRBV6-5,NA,14,NA,TRBJ2-7,TGTGCCAGCAGTTACGCCGGACACAACTACGAGCAGTACTTC,CASSYAGHNYEQYF
TRBV14,NA,18,TRBD2,TRBJ2-1,TGTGCCAGCAGCCAAGGATTTCCTAGCGGGGGGATCTACAATGAGCAGTTCTTC,CASSQGFPSGGIYNEQFF
TRBV28,NA,13,NA,TRBJ1-1,TGTGCCAGCAGTTTCAGAGTGAACACTGAAGCTTTCTTT,CASSFRVNTEAFF